The 14 T cell receptor beta chains given below trace back to one sample, sequenced in a study of blood T cell repertoires in COVID-19. Assay: immunoSEQ multiplex PCR; the TCRdb copy retains only in-frame clones and omits some. The sample holds roughly 700,000 clones; about 90% are singletons and the top ten take roughly 0.25%. Sequencing used peripheral blood. Receptors were obtained from a woman aged 18-30 years with acute or convalescent COVID-19.

The chain couples TRBV5-1 to TRBJ2-1, with D unresolved. The CDR3 has 16 residues. CDR1 and CDR2 (germline): SGHRS, YFSETQ. The germline V and J ends were trimmed by 4 bases and 0 bases, with 14 bases remaining between them. In DNA, the CDR3 is TGCGCCAGCAGCCCTGGGCAGCTCAGCTCCTACAATGAGCAGTTCTTC. Translating it yields CASSPGQLSSYNEQFF. The entire variable domain, with the rest obtained from reference TRBV5-1 and TRBJ2-1, is as follows: KAGVTQTPRYLIKTRGQQVTLSCSPISGHRSVSWYQQTPGQGLQFLFEYFSETQRNKGNFPGRFSGRQFSNSRSEMNVSTLELGDSALYLCASSPGQLSSYNEQFFGPGTRLTVL.

Only one count was recorded for this clone. The CDR3 DNA follows: TGTGCCAGCAGCTTAGACTCAGGGGTGAACACTGAAGCTTTCTTT. It translates to CASSLDSGVNTEAFF. The rearrangement joins TRBV7-6 to TRBJ1-1; a possible D gene is TRBD1 (6 bases). The CDR3 has 15 amino acids. CDR1 SGHVS and CDR2 FNYEAQ come from the germline V gene. V was clipped by 1 base and J by 0 bases, with 9 bases between them.

CDR3 in amino acids: CASSYSSVRNTEAFF. Here the CDR3 DNA reads TGTGCCAGCAGTTACTCGAGTGTTCGGAACACTGAAGCTTTCTTT. The chain joins TRBV6-2 or TRBV6-3 to TRBJ1-1, with D uncertain. CDR1 and CDR2 from the germline V gene are MNHEY and SVGEGT. CDR3 length: 15 residues. Trimming removed 0 bases at V and 1 base at J, with 9 bases between.

This rearrangement joins TRBV6-5 to TRBJ2-3, with a weak D call TRBD1 (5 bases). Looked up from germline, CDR1 is MNHEY and CDR2 is SVGAGI. This CDR3 contains 12 residues. The V gene lost 6 bases and the J gene lost 5 bases, with 9 bases spanning the gap. CDR3 region: CASSIRGDTQYF. For the CDR3, the DNA is TGTGCCAGCAGCATTAGGGGAGATACGCAGTATTTT.

This chain connects TRBV2 to TRBJ2-7, with 12 bases matching TRBD1. The CDR3 extends over 16 amino acids. Germline CDR1 and CDR2: SNHLY and FYNNEI. Unmatched junction bases numbered 10, after V lost 5 bases and J lost 5 bases. CDR3 sequence: CASSSPDGTGGDEQYF. CDR3 coding DNA: TGTGCCAGCAGTTCACCTGATGGGACAGGGGGCGACGAGCAGTACTTC.

The chain has TRBV5-4 and TRBJ2-7; 7 bases map to TRBD1. The CDR3 loop spans 15 amino acids. Germline values: CDR1 SGHNT, CDR2 YYREEE (reference sequence). With V trimmed by 0 bases and J by 2 bases, 5 bases remained unmatched. This chain's CDR3 is CASSLGPGTAYEQYF. The CDR3 nucleotides are TGTGCCAGCAGCTTGGGGCCCGGGACAGCCTACGAGCAGTACTTC.

The chain recombines TRBV7-3 with TRBJ1-2; 10 nucleotides match TRBD1. This CDR3 is built from 16 residues. Losses at the gene ends were 2 bases for V and 4 bases for J; bases not matched to a gene: 7. Germline lookup yields CDR1 SGHTA and CDR2 FQGTGA. CDR3 sequence: CASSLPGTGEGYGYTF. In DNA form, the CDR3 reads TGTGCCAGCAGCTTACCAGGGACAGGGGAGGGCTATGGCTACACCTTC.

The chain uses TRBV4-2 and TRBJ2-3; D perhaps matches TRBD2 (7 bases). Trimming cost V 0 bases and J 5 bases, with 18 bases left between them. Germline V gene lookup returns CDR1 LGHNA and CDR2 YNFKEQ. The CDR3 contains 17 residues. CDR3 loop: CASSQDYRGPGGDTQYF. The CDR3, as DNA: TGTGCCAGCAGCCAAGATTATCGGGGGCCGGGGGGAGATACGCAGTATTTT.

This clone was recorded a few times. The J gene is TRBJ1-2, the V gene TRBV19; no definite D call. Germline V lookup: CDR1 LNHDA, CDR2 SQIVND (reference sequence). Deletions cut 3 bases from V and 2 bases from J, with 10 bases between. The CDR3 has 14 amino acids. The CDR3 here is CASSIDGSNYGYTF. As DNA, the CDR3 is TGTGCCAGTAGTATTGACGGGTCCAACTATGGCTACACCTTC.

This clone has only one observation. The rearrangement joins TRBV9 to TRBJ1-6, with D perhaps matching TRBD1 (5 bases). The V gene's germline CDR1 is SGDLS and CDR2 YYNGEE. The CDR3 has 16 amino acids. The germline V and J ends were trimmed by 4 bases and 10 bases, with 21 bases remaining between them. The CDR3 DNA reads TGTGCCAGCAGCACCCCCCCCCGGGCAGGGAACTCACCCCTCCACTTT. Translation: CASSTPPRAGNSPLHF.

V and J are TRBV9 and TRBJ1-1; TRBD1 is a possible D gene (6 bases). V lost 4 bases and J lost 0, with 10 bases in between. In germline, CDR1 is SGDLS, CDR2 YYNGEE. The length of the CDR3 is 14 residues. The CDR3 sequence is CASSPRQVNTEAFF. In DNA, the CDR3 is TGTGCCAGCAGCCCCCGACAGGTGAACACTGAAGCTTTCTTT.

The rearrangement joins TRBV7-6 to TRBJ1-5; the D gene is possibly TRBD1 (5 bases). The germline V and J ends were trimmed by 1 base and 6 bases, with 13 bases remaining between them. CDR1 is SGHVS, CDR2 FNYEAQ, per germline. The CDR3 has 15 amino acids. The chain's CDR3 is CASSLDGAVGQPQHF. CDR3 sequence (DNA): TGTGCCAGCAGCTTAGATGGGGCGGTCGGTCAGCCCCAGCATTTT. The variable domain in full, completed from reference TRBV7-6 and TRBJ1-5, reads GAGVSQSPRYKVTKRGQDVALRCDPISGHVSLYWYRQALGQGPEFLTYFNYEAQQDKSGLPNDRFSAERPEGSISTLTIQRTEQRDSAMYRCASSLDGAVGQPQHFGDGTRLSIL.

The V and J genes are TRBV14 and TRBJ1-6; the D gene is possibly TRBD1 (6 bases). The V end lost 3 bases, the J end lost 9 bases, and 15 bases lay between the germline ends. The germline V gene encodes CDR1 SGHDN and CDR2 FVKESK. The CDR3 covers 15 residues. The CDR3 loop reads CASSQLGGRGSPLHF. CDR3 sequence (DNA): TGTGCCAGCAGCCAGCTAGGGGGACGGGGTTCACCCCTCCACTTT.

This chain links TRBV7-9 with TRBJ2-2; TRBD1 matches 12 bases. CDR1 SEHNR and CDR2 FQNEAQ come from the germline V gene (reference sequence). With V trimmed by 5 bases and J by 7 bases, 8 bases remained unmatched. The CDR3 is 16 amino acids. Here the CDR3 reads CASSPGQGASGGELFF. Written as DNA, the CDR3 is TGTGCCAGCAGCCCGGGACAGGGGGCTTCGGGCGGGGAGCTGTTTTTT.